The sequence of this TCR beta chain was determined in a study of cytomegalovirus exposure and HLA in healthy donors. Study-wide results and caveats: Later genetic work tied a missense DCLRE1C variant to beta-chain V and J trimming.

Trimming took 4 bases from V and 7 from J; bases not matched to a gene: 7. Germline loops: CDR1 MNHNS, CDR2 SASEGT. CDR3 size: 15 residues. The count of this clone is one. Antigen: not known. PCR primers comprised 60 Vbeta and 13 Jbeta primers. The data were produced by immunoSEQ multiplex PCR, yet TCRdb's version contains in-frame clones alone and is incomplete. The sample records roughly 140,000 clones, almost 85% being singletons. The J gene is TRBJ2-1, the V gene TRBV6-1; 10 positions agree with TRBD2. Sequenced: PBMCs. The TCR was taken from a woman aged 55-75 years in good health and CMV-seropositive. The CDR3 spells CASSALAGARNEQFF. The CDR3 DNA sequence: TGTGCCAGCAGTGCTCTAGCGGGAGCAAGGAATGAGCAGTTCTTC.